This TCR beta chain was sequenced during a study of blood T cell repertoires in COVID-19. Across the whole study: In each case, the material was cDNA or gDNA derived from T cells, B-cell-depleted T cells, or PBMCs.

Assay: immunoSEQ multiplex PCR; the TCRdb copy retains only in-frame clones and omits some. The sample holds just over 80,000 clones, around 89% seen once. The age range of participants was roughly 18 to 90 years, with residence in about 25 US areas. CDR1 LNHDA and CDR2 SQIVND come from the germline V gene (reference sequence). The CDR3 runs 14 residues. Trimming pared 7 bases from V and 6 bases from J, leaving 19 bases between. Sequenced: PBMCs or T cells enriched from blood (not recorded which). This sequence joins TRBV19 and TRBJ2-7, with D perhaps TRBD2 (6 bases). The clonotype was recovered from a woman between 50 and 59 years old with acute COVID-19. This chain's CDR3 is CASTPRGGISEQYF. The CDR3 nucleotides are TGTGCCAGTACTCCTAGGGGCGGGATCTCCGAGCAGTACTTC.